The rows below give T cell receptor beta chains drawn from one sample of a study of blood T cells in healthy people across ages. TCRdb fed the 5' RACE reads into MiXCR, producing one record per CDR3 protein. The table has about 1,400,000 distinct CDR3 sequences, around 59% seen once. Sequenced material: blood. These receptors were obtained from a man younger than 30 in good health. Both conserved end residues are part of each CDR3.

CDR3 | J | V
CSVNHGGGETQYF | TRBJ2-5 | TRBV29-1
CSAEAGYGYTF | TRBJ1-2 | TRBV29-1
CASSLFRMELSGSSYNEQFF | TRBJ2-1 | TRBV27
CASSPSSDPNEQFF | TRBJ2-1 | TRBV4-1
CASSDWSGHKPSGTYPSDTQYF | TRBJ2-3 | TRBV2
CATSRTSDTQYF | TRBJ2-3 | TRBV15
CASRVGLLALSYEQYF | TRBJ2-7 | TRBV6-2/TRBV6-3
CSVEGSATYEQYF | TRBJ2-7 | TRBV29-1
CASSKKLALNTDTQYF | TRBJ2-3 | TRBV21-1
CASSQGVFEKLFF | TRBJ1-4 | TRBV4-1
CASSLGLRAQETQYF | TRBJ2-5 | TRBV7-8
CASSLARGTYEQYF | TRBJ2-7 | TRBV7-6
CASQGRNTGELFF | TRBJ2-2 | TRBV9
CASSRGDSPLHF | TRBJ1-6 | TRBV12-3/TRBV12-4
CATGWSDTQYF | TRBJ2-3 | TRBV15
CASSQPNQPQHF | TRBJ1-5 | TRBV7-2
CASSQDLSTTTYNEQFF | TRBJ2-1 | TRBV4-3
CVSSLGTSGDYNEQFF | TRBJ2-1 | TRBV5-1
CASSLGDLTYGYTF | TRBJ1-2 | TRBV12-3/TRBV12-4
CASSGGQGNGYTF | TRBJ1-2 | TRBV9
CASSSDLNTEAFF | TRBJ1-1 | TRBV11-2
CASSFRGVGERAEQYF | NA | TRBV5-1
CASSQDNSDNEQFF | TRBJ2-1 | TRBV4-3
CASSLVGRGETQYF | TRBJ2-5 | TRBV28
CASSSLMERGGEQYF | TRBJ2-7 | TRBV27
CSASTGGFNEQFF | TRBJ2-1 | TRBV20-1
CASSLRIGGPGQFF | TRBJ2-1 | TRBV27
CASSPGQANEKLFF | TRBJ1-4 | TRBV11-2
CASSTRTAYSGANVLTF | TRBJ2-6 | TRBV9
CSARGQVSYNEQYF | TRBJ2-7 | TRBV20-1
CASSPTLNSYNEQFF | TRBJ2-1 | TRBV5-1
CASRQPGLKDSPLHF | TRBJ1-6 | TRBV4-1
CASSQAPRQAEAFF | TRBJ1-1 | TRBV4-1
CASDPNAEAFF | TRBJ1-1 | TRBV7-9
CSAGQGVGYGYTF | TRBJ1-2 | TRBV29-1
CASSQDRTGDLWDGYTF | TRBJ1-2 | TRBV4-1
CASSLLTGSHSNEQYF | NA | TRBV27
CANSGFSTDTQYF | TRBJ2-3 | TRBV12-3/TRBV12-4
CASSEQGGGYTF | TRBJ1-2 | TRBV2
CASRQEPGTANSPLHF | TRBJ1-6 | TRBV6-6
CASSVVRPDTQYF | TRBJ2-3 | TRBV9
CASSYLPGTEGRSPLHF | TRBJ1-6 | TRBV6-6
CASSSGPGVNNEQFF | TRBJ2-1 | TRBV7-2
CASSQGAQYF | TRBJ2-5 | TRBV25-1
CAISETGTSVEQYF | TRBJ2-7 | TRBV10-3
CASSPESGQGYNEQFF | TRBJ2-1 | TRBV6-6
CASSPLRRQGQQETQYF | TRBJ2-5 | TRBV18
CASSVSGFYGYTF | TRBJ1-2 | TRBV7-9
CASSYRTGAYEQYF | TRBJ2-7 | TRBV6-5
CASSLGRLSQETQYF | TRBJ2-5 | TRBV5-1
CSARDPLQLAGGSSSYNEQFF | TRBJ2-1 | TRBV20-1
CASSYPDYEQYF | TRBJ2-7 | TRBV6-6
CASSPSAFANTDTQYF | TRBJ2-3 | TRBV7-2
CASSARTGIPEQYF | TRBJ2-7 | TRBV5-1
CASSSYSGQGLNEQFF | TRBJ2-1 | TRBV5-1